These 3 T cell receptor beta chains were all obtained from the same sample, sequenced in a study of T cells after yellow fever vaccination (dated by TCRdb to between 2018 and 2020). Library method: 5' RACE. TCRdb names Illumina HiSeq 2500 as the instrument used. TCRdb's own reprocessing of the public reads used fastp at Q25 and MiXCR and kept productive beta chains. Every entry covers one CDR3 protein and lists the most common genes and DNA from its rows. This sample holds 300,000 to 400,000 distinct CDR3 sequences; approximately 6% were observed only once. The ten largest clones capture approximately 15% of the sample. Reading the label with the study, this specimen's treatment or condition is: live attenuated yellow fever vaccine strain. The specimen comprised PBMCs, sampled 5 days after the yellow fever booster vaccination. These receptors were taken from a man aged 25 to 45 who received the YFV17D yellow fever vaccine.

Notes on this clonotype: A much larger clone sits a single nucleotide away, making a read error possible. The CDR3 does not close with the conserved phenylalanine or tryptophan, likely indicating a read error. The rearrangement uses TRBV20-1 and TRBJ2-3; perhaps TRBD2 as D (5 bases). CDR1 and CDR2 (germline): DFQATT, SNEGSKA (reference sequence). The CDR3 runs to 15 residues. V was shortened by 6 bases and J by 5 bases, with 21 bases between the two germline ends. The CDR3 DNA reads TGCAGTGCCAGCACGAGCGGACTGTTCGGAGATACGCAGTATATT. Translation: CSASTSGLFGDTQYI.

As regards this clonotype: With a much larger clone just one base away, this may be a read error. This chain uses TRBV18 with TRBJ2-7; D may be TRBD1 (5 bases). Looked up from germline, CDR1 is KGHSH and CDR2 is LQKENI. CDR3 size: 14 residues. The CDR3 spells CANSPQQGGYEQYF. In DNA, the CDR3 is TGTGCCAACTCACCTCAGCAGGGCGGCTACGAGCAGTACTTC.

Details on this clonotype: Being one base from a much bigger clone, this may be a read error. CDR3 bases: TGTGCCTGGAGTGTAGGCGGGCCGACCTACGGGCAGTACTTC. Protein: CAWSVGGPTYGQYF. The chain has TRBV30 and TRBJ2-7; D perhaps matches TRBD2 (5 bases). This CDR3 comprises 14 residues. Germline CDR1 GTSNPN, CDR2 SVGIG (reference sequence).